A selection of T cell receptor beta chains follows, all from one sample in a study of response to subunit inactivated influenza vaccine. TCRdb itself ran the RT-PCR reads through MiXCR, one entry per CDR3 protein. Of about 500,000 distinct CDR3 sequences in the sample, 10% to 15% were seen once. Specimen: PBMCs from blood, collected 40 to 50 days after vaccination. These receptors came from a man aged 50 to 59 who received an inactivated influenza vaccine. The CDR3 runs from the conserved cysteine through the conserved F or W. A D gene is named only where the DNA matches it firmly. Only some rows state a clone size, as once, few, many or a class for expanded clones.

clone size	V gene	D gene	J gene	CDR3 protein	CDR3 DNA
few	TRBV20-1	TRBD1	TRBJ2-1	CSARDPDRVSEQFF	TGCAGTGCTAGAGACCCTGACAGGGTGAGTGAGCAGTTCTTC
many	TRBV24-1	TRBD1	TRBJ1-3	CATSDPRQGPSSGNTIYF	TGTGCCACCAGTGACCCGAGACAGGGTCCAAGCTCTGGAAACACCATATATTTT
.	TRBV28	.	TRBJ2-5	CASSAGGGGRETQYF	TGTGCCAGCAGTGCCGGAGGGGGCGGACGGGAGACCCAGTACTTC
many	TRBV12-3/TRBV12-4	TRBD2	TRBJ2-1	CASSPPGLAGERQFF	TGTGCCAGCAGTCCTCCGGGACTAGCGGGGGAGAGGCAGTTCTTC
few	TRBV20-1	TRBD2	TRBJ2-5	CSASSLAGAQETQYF	TGCAGTGCTAGCTCCCTAGCGGGGGCCCAAGAGACCCAGTACTTC
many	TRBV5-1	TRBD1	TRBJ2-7	CASSTVSGQRAYEQYF	TGCGCCAGCAGTACCGTCTCGGGACAGAGAGCCTACGAGCAGTACTTC
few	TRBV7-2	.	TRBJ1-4	CASSLGSQEKLFF	TGTGCCAGCAGCTTAGGGTCGCAGGAAAAACTGTTTTTT
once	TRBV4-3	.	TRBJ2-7	CASSQDNGPYEQYF	TGCGCCAGCAGCCAAGATAACGGACCCTACGAGCAGTACTTC
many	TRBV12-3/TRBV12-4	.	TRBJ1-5	CASSWTDNQPQHF	TGTGCCAGCAGTTGGACAGACAATCAGCCCCAGCATTTT
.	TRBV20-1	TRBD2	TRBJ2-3	CSARVGTSGYTDTQYF	TGCAGTGCTAGAGTGGGGACTAGCGGATACACAGATACGCAGTATTTT
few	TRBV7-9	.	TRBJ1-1	CASSLMTGGEAFF	TGTGCCAGCAGCTTAATGACGGGAGGGGAAGCTTTCTTT
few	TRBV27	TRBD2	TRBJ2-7	CASRGRHSYEQYF	TGTGCCAGTCGCGGGAGACACTCCTACGAGCAGTACTTC
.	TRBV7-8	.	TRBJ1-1	CASSSREDTEAFF	TGTGCCAGCAGCTCCCGGGAGGACACTGAAGCTTTCTTT
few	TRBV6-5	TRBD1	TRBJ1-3	CASSFTSTGAGNTIYF	TGTGCCAGCAGTTTTACATCGACAGGGGCAGGAAACACCATATATTTT
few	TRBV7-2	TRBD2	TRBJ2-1	CASSLVAGGLSYNEQFF	TGTGCCAGCAGCTTAGTTGCGGGGGGCCTCTCCTACAATGAGCAGTTCTTC
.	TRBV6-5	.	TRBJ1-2	CASSYSGHGYTF	TGTGCCAGCAGTTACTCTGGTCATGGCTACACCTTC
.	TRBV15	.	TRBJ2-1	CATSRASTTNEQFF	TGTGCCACCAGCAGAGCCTCGACTACCAATGAGCAGTTCTTC
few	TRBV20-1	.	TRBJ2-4	CSAELYRVSGVKNIQYF	TGCAGTGCTGAACTCTACAGGGTGAGCGGGGTCAAAAACATTCAGTACTTC
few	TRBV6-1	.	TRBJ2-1	CASLKRGTESYNEQFF	TGTGCCAGCCTAAAGAGAGGGACGGAATCCTACAATGAGCAGTTCTTC
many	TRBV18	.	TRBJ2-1	CASSPGTDGGNEQFF	TGTGCCAGCTCACCGGGGACGGACGGCGGGAATGAGCAGTTCTTC
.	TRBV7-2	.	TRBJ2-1	CASSLNWRNSYNEQFF	TGTGCCAGCAGCTTAAATTGGCGCAACTCCTACAATGAGCAGTTCTTC
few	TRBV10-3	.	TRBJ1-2	CAISAEGRDYGYTF	TGTGCCATCAGTGCGGAGGGGAGGGACTATGGCTACACCTTC
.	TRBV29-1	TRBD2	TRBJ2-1	CSVEEGTSGILPNIEEQFF	TGCAGCGTTGAGGAGGGGACTAGCGGGATACTCCCGAATATTGAGGAGCAGTTCTTC
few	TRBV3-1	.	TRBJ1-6	CASSQEGNSPLHF	TGTGCCAGCAGCCAAGAGGGGAATTCACCCCTCCACTTT
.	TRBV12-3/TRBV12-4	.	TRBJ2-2	CALCLGPSRPYHTGELFF	TGTGCCCTCTGTTTAGGCCCCTCCAGGCCATACCATACCGGGGAGCTGTTTTTT
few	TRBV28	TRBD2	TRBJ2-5	CASTSGGLYQETQYF	TGTGCCAGCACGAGCGGGGGACTGTACCAAGAGACCCAGTACTTC
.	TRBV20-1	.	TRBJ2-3	CSAIAIGVRTLGADTQYF	TGCAGTGCTATCGCGATCGGGGTCCGCACATTAGGGGCAGATACGCAGTATTTT
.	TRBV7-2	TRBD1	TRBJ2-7	CASSLVGRGSAYEQYF	TGTGCCAGCAGCTTAGTGGGCAGGGGGAGTGCCTACGAGCAGTACTTC
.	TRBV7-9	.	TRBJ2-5	CASSQAGGQETQYF	TGTGCCAGCAGCCAGGCTGGGGGCCAAGAGACCCAGTACTTC
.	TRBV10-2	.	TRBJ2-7	CASRMIGEQYF	TGCGCCAGCAGAATGATTGGAGAGCAGTACTTC
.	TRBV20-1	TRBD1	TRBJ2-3	CSASDRVGTDTQYF	TGCAGTGCATCTGACAGGGTCGGCACAGATACGCAGTATTTT
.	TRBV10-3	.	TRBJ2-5	CASQTGSPLQETQYF	TGTGCCTCACAGACGGGCAGCCCGCTACAAGAGACCCAGTACTTC